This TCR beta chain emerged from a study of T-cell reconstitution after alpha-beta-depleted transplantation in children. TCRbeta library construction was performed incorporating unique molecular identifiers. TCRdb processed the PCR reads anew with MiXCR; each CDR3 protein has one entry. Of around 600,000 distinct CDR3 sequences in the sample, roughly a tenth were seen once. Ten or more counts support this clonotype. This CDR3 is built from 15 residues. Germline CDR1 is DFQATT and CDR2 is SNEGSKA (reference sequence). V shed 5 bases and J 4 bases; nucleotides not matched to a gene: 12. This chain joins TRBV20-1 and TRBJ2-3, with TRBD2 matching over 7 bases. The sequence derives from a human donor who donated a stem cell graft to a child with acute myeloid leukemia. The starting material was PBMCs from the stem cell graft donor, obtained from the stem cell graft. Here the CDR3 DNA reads TGCAGTGCTGTCCTGAATGCGGGAGACCCAGATACGCAGTATTTT. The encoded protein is CSAVLNAGDPDTQYF.